A selection of T cell receptor beta chains follows, all from one sample in a study of T cell responses to AZD1222 COVID-19 vaccine. Sequenced by immunoSEQ multiplex PCR; TCRdb stores in-frame clones only, minus some. The table has about 150,000 clones, over 75% seen once. This sample comprised peripheral blood, obtained 28 days after the second AZD1222 dose. The receptors originated from an adult who received the AZD1222 COVID-19 vaccine. CDR3s include the opening cysteine and the closing phenylalanine or tryptophan. D genes are given only for firm matches. For some rows the clone size is stated as once, few or many, or as a class when expanded; others skip it.

V	size	J	D	DNA	CDR3
TRBV3-1/TRBV3-2	.	TRBJ2-1	TRBD2	TGTGCCAGCAGCCAAGGCGGGACTAGCGGCCAGTTCTTC	CASSQGGTSGQFF
TRBV2	.	TRBJ2-4	.	TGTGCCAGCAGGGAAAACATTCAGTACTTC	CASRENIQYF
TRBV2	.	TRBJ2-1	TRBD2	TGTGCCAGCACAGCGGGAGAGGTCAATGAGCAGTTCTTC	CASTAGEVNEQFF
TRBV6-5	.	TRBJ2-1	.	TGTGCCAGCAGTTATTCAAGTTTCAATGAGCAGTTCTTC	CASSYSSFNEQFF
TRBV29-1	.	TRBJ2-7	TRBD1	TGCAGCACTGGGGGACAGGGCTACCACGAGCAGTACTTC	CSTGGQGYHEQYF
TRBV7-9	.	TRBJ1-2	.	TGTGCCAGCAGCTTAACAGTGAGCTATGGCTACACCTTC	CASSLTVSYGYTF
TRBV6-1	.	TRBJ2-3	TRBD2	TGTGCCAGCAGTGACCCCCCAACTAGCGGGAGGGCCCGAGATACGCAGTATTTT	CASSDPPTSGRARDTQYF
TRBV28	once	TRBJ2-7	.	TGTGCCAGCAGTCTTACAGGATTAAAGTCCCACGAGCAGTACTTC	CASSLTGLKSHEQYF
TRBV6-6	once	TRBJ1-2	.	TGTGCCAGCAGTAAGACCCCGCAGGGTGTCGGCTACACCTTC	CASSKTPQGVGYTF
TRBV4-1	.	TRBJ2-5	.	TGCGCCAGCAGCCAAGGAGTTGCACGAGAGACCCAGTACTTC	CASSQGVARETQYF
TRBV4-1	.	TRBJ1-2	.	TGCGCCAGCAGTCGAGGTAGGGCAGCTCTTAACTATGGCTACACCTTC	CASSRGRAALNYGYTF
TRBV7-9	.	TRBJ1-1	.	TGTGCCAGCAGCTACCGCCGGGGGGAAGCTTTCTTT	CASSYRRGEAFF
TRBV19	.	TRBJ2-3	.	TGTGCCAGTAGTATTCGGTGGGAGAAAGCCACAGATACGCAGTATTTT	CASSIRWEKATDTQYF
TRBV18	.	TRBJ2-1	TRBD1	TGTGCCAGCTCACCAGACACAGGGGGCTACAATGAGCAGTTCTTC	CASSPDTGGYNEQFF
TRBV19	few	TRBJ1-3	.	TGTGCCAGTAGTATACAGGGGTACGGAAACACCATATATTTT	CASSIQGYGNTIYF
TRBV9	.	TRBJ2-5	TRBD2	TGTGCCAGCAGCGTATCCCCCAATCCTAGCGGGAGGTCAGCAGAGACCCAGTACTTC	CASSVSPNPSGRSAETQYF
TRBV6-5	.	TRBJ1-1	TRBD1	TGTGCCAGCAGGCCTTCAGGGGGTATGAACACTGAAGCTTTCTTT	CASRPSGGMNTEAFF
TRBV7-9	.	TRBJ2-1	TRBD2	TGTGCCAGCAGCTCCACTTCTAGCGGGAGCTCGAATGAGCAGTTCTTC	CASSSTSSGSSNEQFF
TRBV5-1	.	TRBJ2-3	TRBD2	TGCGCCAGCACAGGAAGCGGGAGGGCCCCAGATACGCAGTATTTT	CASTGSGRAPDTQYF
TRBV6-6	once	TRBJ1-5	.	TGTGCCAGCAGTCTACGCGGGAAGTTACAGCCCCAGCATTTT	CASSLRGKLQPQHF
TRBV27	.	TRBJ1-1	TRBD1	TGTGCCAGCAGTCTGCCAGACCGACAGGGAGGTGAAGCTTTCTTT	CASSLPDRQGGEAFF